This T cell receptor (beta chain) is drawn from a study of cytomegalovirus exposure and HLA in healthy donors. There are a few counts of this clone. The PCR made use of 60 Vbeta and 13 Jbeta primers. Repertoires were generated with immunoSEQ multiplex PCR, while TCRdb's copy carries only in-frame clones and drops some. The data hold about 180,000 clones, with over 65% observed a single time. With 0 bases removed from V and 0 bases from J, the gap between germline ends came to 19 bases. Germline values: CDR1 SGDLS, CDR2 YYNGEE. CDR3 length: 19 residues. The V call is TRBV9, the J call TRBJ1-3; maybe TRBD1 (6 bases). This clonotype was obtained from a man aged 18-30 years in good health and CMV-seronegative. The material sequenced was PBMCs. DNA of the CDR3: TGTGCCAGCAGCGTAGGGCCCCAGACACGAGGGGGCTCTGGAAACACCATATATTTT. Protein sequence: CASSVGPQTRGGSGNTIYF.